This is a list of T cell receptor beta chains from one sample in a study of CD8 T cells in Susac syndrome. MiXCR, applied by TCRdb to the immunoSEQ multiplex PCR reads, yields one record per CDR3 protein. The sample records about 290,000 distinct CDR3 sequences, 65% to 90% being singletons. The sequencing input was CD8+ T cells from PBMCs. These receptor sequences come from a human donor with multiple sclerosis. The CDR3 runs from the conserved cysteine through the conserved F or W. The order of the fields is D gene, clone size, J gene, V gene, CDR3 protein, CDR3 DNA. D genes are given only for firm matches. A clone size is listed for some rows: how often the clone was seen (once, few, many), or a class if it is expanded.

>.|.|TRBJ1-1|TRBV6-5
CASSYAGRGNTEAFF
TGTGCCAGCAGTTACGCCGGACGGGGGAACACTGAAGCTTTCTTT
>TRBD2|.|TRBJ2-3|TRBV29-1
CSGHGTSGPTDTQYF
TGCAGCGGGCACGGGACTAGCGGCCCCACAGATACGCAGTATTTT
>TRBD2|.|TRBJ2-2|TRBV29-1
CRVEDRGGQGTGELFF
TGCCGCGTTGAAGATCGGGGGGGCCAGGGGACCGGGGAGCTGTTTTTT
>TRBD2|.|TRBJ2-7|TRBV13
CASSPGGASYEQYF
TGTGCCAGCAGCCCGGGAGGGGCCTCCTACGAGCAGTACTTC
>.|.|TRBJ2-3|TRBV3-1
CASSQENGSWTDTQYF
TGTGCCAGCAGCCAAGAAAACGGGAGCTGGACAGATACGCAGTATTTT
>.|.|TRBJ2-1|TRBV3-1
CASSPRTLSYNEQFF
TGTGCCAGCAGCCCACGGACTCTATCCTACAATGAGCAGTTCTTC
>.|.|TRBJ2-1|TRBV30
CAWSFALGGELDNEQFF
TGTGCCTGGAGTTTTGCCCTAGGGGGGGAGTTGGACAATGAGCAGTTCTTC
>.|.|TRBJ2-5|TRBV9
CASSDGAGLQETQYF
TGTGCCAGCAGCGACGGAGCGGGCCTTCAAGAGACCCAGTACTTC
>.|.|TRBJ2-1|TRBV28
CASSFLGPSSYNEQFF
TGTGCCAGCAGTTTTTTGGGGCCAAGCTCCTACAATGAGCAGTTCTTC
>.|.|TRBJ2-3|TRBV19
CASSIGEDGSTDTQYF
TGTGCCAGTAGTATAGGAGAGGACGGGAGCACAGATACGCAGTATTTT
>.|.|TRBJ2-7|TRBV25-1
CASSPGGRTGQYF
TGTGCCAGCAGTCCTGGGGGCAGGACCGGGCAGTACTTC
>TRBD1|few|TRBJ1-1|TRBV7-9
CASSSRTGVEAFF
TGTGCCAGCAGCTCGAGGACAGGGGTTGAAGCTTTCTTT
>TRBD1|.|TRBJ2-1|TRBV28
CASRSTGGWNEQFF
TGTGCCTCGCGGTCGACAGGGGGCTGGAATGAGCAGTTCTTC
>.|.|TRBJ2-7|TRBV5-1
CASSSWPNTAAEQYF
TGCGCCAGCAGCTCTTGGCCAAATACGGCGGCGGAGCAGTACTTC
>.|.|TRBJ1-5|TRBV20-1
CSAQGPDQPQHF
TGCAGTGCCCAGGGTCCTGATCAGCCCCAGCATTTT
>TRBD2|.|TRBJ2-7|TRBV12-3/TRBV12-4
CASSSDSGRADEQYF
TGTGCCAGCAGTTCCGACAGCGGGAGGGCCGACGAGCAGTACTTC
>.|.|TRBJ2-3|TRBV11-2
CASSLEFEGGDTQYF
TGTGCCAGCAGCTTAGAGTTTGAGGGAGGAGATACGCAGTATTTT
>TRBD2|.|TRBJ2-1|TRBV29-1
CSVGLGGSTSYNEQFF
TGCAGCGTTGGTCTTGGCGGGAGTACGTCCTACAATGAGCAGTTCTTC
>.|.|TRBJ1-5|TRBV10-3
CAITEDPPDSNQPQHF
TGTGCCATCACTGAGGACCCACCCGATAGCAATCAGCCCCAGCATTTT
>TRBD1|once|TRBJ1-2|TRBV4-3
CASSPMDRGSDGYTF
TGCGCCAGCAGCCCGATGGACAGGGGGTCGGATGGCTACACCTTC
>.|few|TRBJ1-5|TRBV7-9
CASSLWGARGNQPQHF
TGTGCCAGCAGCTTATGGGGGGCGCGGGGCAATCAGCCCCAGCATTTT
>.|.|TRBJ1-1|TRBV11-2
CASSPLLGMNTEAFF
TGTGCCAGCAGCCCGTTGCTGGGGATGAACACTGAAGCTTTCTTT
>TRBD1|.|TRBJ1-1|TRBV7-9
CASSLTQGGTEAFF
TGTGCCAGCAGCTTGACACAGGGGGGCACTGAAGCTTTCTTT
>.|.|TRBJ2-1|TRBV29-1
CSVEVGLLLNEQFF
TGCAGCGTTGAAGTAGGACTCCTTCTTAATGAGCAGTTCTTC
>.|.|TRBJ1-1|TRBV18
CASSPPDRFEAFF
TGTGCCAGCTCACCACCTGACAGATTTGAAGCTTTCTTT
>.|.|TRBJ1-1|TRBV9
CASSVGGSTEAFF
TGTGCCAGCAGCGTGGGAGGGTCCACTGAAGCTTTCTTT
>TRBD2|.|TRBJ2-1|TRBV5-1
CASDLAGGHNEQFF
TGCGCCAGCGATCTAGCGGGAGGACACAATGAGCAGTTCTTC
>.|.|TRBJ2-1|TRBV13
CASSLLGASADNEQFF
TGTGCCAGCAGCTTACTCGGGGCTAGCGCAGACAATGAGCAGTTCTTC
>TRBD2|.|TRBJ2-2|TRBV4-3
CASSTQQLAGGELFF
TGCGCCAGCAGCACTCAACAACTAGCGGGCGGGGAGCTGTTTTTT
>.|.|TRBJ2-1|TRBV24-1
CATREAANNEQFF
TGTGCCACCAGGGAAGCGGCGAACAATGAGCAGTTCTTC
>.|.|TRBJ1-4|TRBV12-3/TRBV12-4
CASSFSPLNEKLFF
TGTGCCAGCAGTTTCTCTCCCCTAAATGAAAAACTGTTTTTT
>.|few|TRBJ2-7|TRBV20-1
CSARDTTGSSYEQYF
TGCAGTGCTAGAGATACGACGGGGAGCTCCTACGAGCAGTACTTC
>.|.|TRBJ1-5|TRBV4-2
CASSQEGGALPYPQHF
TGTGCCAGCAGCCAAGAGGGAGGGGCACTACCTTATCCCCAGCATTTT
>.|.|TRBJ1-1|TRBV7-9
CASSFRQGIGTEAFF
TGTGCCAGCAGCTTCAGGCAGGGGATAGGCACTGAAGCTTTCTTT
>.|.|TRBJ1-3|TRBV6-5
CASSYRDGNTIYF
TGTGCCAGCAGTTACAGGGATGGAAACACCATATATTTT
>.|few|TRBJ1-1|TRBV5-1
CASSLAGGFSEAFF
TGCGCCAGCAGCTTGGCCGGAGGCTTTTCGGAAGCTTTCTTT
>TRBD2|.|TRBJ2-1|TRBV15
CATSREGLAGDRADANEQFF
TGTGCCACCAGCAGAGAAGGACTAGCGGGAGATCGTGCGGATGCTAATGAGCAGTTCTTC
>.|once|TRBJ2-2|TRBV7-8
CASSSWTVNMNTGELFF
TGTGCCAGCAGCTCCTGGACAGTGAACATGAACACCGGGGAGCTGTTTTTT
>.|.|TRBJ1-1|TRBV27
CASSSMGGFHEAFF
TGTGCCAGCAGCTCGATGGGAGGCTTCCATGAAGCTTTCTTT
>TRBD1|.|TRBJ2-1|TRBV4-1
CASSQDSGTGYNEQFF
TGCGCCAGCAGCCAGGATTCCGGGACAGGGTACAATGAGCAGTTCTTC
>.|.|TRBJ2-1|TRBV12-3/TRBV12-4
CASRPPLYNEQFF
TGTGCCAGCAGACCCCCTCTTTACAATGAGCAGTTCTTC
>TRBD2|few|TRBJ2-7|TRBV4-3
CASSQEEREGFEQYF
TGCGCCAGCAGCCAGGAGGAGCGGGAGGGCTTCGAGCAGTACTTC
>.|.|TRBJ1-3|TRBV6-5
CASSYSLGVPSGNTIYF
TGTGCCAGCAGTTACTCACTGGGAGTCCCCTCTGGAAACACCATATATTTT
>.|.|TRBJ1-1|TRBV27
CASSLFEDYTEAFF
TGTGCCAGCAGTTTATTTGAGGATTACACTGAAGCTTTCTTT
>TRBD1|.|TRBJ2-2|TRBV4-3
CASSRITGGQGELFF
TGCGCCAGCAGCCGTATTACAGGGGGTCAGGGGGAGCTGTTTTTT
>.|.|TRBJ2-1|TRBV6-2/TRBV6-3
CATSKPDKGGDNGIYGQFF
TGTGCCACCTCCAAGCCGGACAAAGGAGGGGATAACGGCATATATGGGCAGTTCTTC
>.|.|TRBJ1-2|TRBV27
CASSLFSGYGYTF
TGTGCCAGCAGTTTATTTTCGGGCTATGGCTACACCTTC
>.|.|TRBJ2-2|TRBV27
CASRSDSGELFF
TGTGCCAGCCGGTCGGACAGCGGGGAGCTGTTTTTT
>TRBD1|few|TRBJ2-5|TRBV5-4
CASSSAGTGEETQYF
TGTGCCAGCAGCTCCGCCGGGACAGGAGAAGAGACCCAGTACTTC